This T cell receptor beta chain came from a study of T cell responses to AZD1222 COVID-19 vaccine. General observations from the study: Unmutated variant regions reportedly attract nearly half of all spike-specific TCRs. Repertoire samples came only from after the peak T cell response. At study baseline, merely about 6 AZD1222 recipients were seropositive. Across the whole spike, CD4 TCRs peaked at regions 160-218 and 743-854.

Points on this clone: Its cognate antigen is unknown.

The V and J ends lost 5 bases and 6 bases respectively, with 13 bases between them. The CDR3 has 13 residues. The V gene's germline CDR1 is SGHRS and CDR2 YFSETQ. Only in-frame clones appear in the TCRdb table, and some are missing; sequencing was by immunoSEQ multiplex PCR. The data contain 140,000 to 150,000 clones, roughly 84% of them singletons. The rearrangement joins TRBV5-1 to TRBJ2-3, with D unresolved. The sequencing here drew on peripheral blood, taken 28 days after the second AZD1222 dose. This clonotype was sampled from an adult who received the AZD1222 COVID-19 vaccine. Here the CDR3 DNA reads TGCGCCAGCAGTCCAAGGTCAGGCGATACGCAGTATTTT. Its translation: CASSPRSGDTQYF.